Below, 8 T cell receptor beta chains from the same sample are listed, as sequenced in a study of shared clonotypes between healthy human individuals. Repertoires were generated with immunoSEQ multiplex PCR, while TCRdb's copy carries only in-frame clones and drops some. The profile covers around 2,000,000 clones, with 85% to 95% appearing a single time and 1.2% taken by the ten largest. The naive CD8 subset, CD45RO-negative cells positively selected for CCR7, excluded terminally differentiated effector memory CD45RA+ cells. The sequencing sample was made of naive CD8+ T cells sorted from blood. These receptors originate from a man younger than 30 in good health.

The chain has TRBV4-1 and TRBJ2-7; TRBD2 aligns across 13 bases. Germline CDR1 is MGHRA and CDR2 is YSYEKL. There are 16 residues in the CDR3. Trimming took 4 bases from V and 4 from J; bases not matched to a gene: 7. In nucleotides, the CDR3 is TGCGCCAGCAGCCCGGGGACTAGCGGGACACTATACGAGCAGTACTTC. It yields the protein CASSPGTSGTLYEQYF.

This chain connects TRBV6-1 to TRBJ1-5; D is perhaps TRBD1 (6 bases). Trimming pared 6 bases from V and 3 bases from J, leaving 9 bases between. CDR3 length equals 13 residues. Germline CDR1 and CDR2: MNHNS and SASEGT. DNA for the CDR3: TGTGCCAGCAGACAGGGTTTCAATCAGCCCCAGCATTTT. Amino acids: CASRQGFNQPQHF.

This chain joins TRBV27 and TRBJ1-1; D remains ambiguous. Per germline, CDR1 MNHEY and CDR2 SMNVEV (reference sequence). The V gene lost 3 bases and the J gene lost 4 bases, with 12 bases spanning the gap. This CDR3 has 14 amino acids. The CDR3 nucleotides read TGTGCCAGCAGTTTGTCCAGGTCCCCCACTGAAGCTTTCTTT. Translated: CASSLSRSPTEAFF.

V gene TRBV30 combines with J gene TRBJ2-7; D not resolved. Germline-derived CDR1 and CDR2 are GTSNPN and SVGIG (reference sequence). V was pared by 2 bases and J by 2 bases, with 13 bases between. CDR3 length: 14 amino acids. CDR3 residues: CAWSNLGFAYEQYF. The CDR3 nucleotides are TGTGCCTGGAGTAACTTAGGGTTTGCCTACGAGCAGTACTTC.

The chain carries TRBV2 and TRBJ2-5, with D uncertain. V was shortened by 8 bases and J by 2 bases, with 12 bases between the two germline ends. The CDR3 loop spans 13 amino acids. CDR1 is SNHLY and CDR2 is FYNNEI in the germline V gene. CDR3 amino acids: CASRAVEQETQYF. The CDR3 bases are TGTGCCAGCCGGGCGGTGGAACAAGAGACCCAGTACTTC. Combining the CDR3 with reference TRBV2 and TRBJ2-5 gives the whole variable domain EPEVTQTPSHQVTQMGQEVILRCVPISNHLYFYWYRQILGQKVEFLVSFYNNEISEKSEIFDDQFSVERPDGSNFTLKIRSTKLEDSAMYFCASRAVEQETQYFGPGTRLLVL.

The CDR3 here is CASSLGQASTDTQYF. The CDR3 nucleotides are TGCGCCAGCAGCTTGGGGCAGGCTAGCACAGATACGCAGTATTTT. The rearrangement uses TRBV5-1 and TRBJ2-3; no clear D gene. V dropped 0 bases and J dropped 0 bases, with 8 bases sitting between them. Germline CDR1 reads SGHRS; CDR2 reads YFSETQ. The CDR3 covers 15 residues. The variable domain in full, with the rest retrieved from reference TRBV5-1 and TRBJ2-3, is KAGVTQTPRYLIKTRGQQVTLSCSPISGHRSVSWYQQTPGQGLQFLFEYFSETQRNKGNFPGRFSGRQFSNSRSEMNVSTLELGDSALYLCASSLGQASTDTQYFGPGTRLTVL.

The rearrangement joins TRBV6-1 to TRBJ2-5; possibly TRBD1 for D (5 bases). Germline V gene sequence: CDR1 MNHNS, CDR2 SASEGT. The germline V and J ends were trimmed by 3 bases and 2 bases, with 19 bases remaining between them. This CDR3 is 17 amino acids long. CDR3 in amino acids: CASSDTRLGAGQETQYF. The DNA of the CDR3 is TGTGCCAGCAGTGACACCCGCTTAGGGGCCGGACAAGAGACCCAGTACTTC.

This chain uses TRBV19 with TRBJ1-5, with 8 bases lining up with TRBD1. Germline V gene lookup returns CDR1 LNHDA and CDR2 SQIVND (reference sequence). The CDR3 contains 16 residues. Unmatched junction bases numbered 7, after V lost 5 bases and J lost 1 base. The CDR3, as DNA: TGTGCCAGTAGTGGACAGGGAGAGTGGAGCAATCAGCCCCAGCATTTT. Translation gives CASSGQGEWSNQPQHF.